This passage covers 21 T cell receptor beta chains from one sample sequenced in a study of blood T cell repertoires in COVID-19 (dated by TCRdb to 2018 to 2021). Receptor amplification or capture employed the immunoSEQ multiplex PCR assay. Here the immuneACCESS table is served through TCRdb, limited to in-frame sequences with V and J called. Missing clones are a known gap in these copies; in checked studies unresolved V genes cover under half, and the rest lacks a known reason. The sample includes about 200,000 clones, with nearly 90% observed a single time. The ten largest clones capture 20% to 25% of the sample. Source material: peripheral blood. Receptor source: a man aged 55-75 years with active or convalescent COVID-19.

A single count supports this clone. V and J are TRBV5-6 and TRBJ1-2; TRBD1 agrees at 9 bases. This CDR3 has 18 amino acids. CDR1 is SGHDT, CDR2 YYEEEE, per germline. J was trimmed by 2 bases and V by 0 bases; bases with no gene match: 11. The CDR3 bases are TGTGCCAGCAGCTTGGGCCCTTCCCCGGGACAGGGCAACTATGGCTACACCTTC. Amino acids: CASSLGPSPGQGNYGYTF.

This chain links TRBV9 with TRBJ2-2; 8 nucleotides align to TRBD1. V shed 4 bases, J shed 5 bases, and the junction held 10 bases outside the gene matches. CDR1 is SGDLS and CDR2 is YYNGEE in the germline V gene. This CDR3 spans 16 amino acids. DNA of the CDR3: TGTGCCAGCAGCCCACGCGGGGACAGGAATACCGGGGAGCTGTTTTTT. Protein product: CASSPRGDRNTGELFF.

This clone turned up a few times. V usage is TRBV3-1 (or the pseudogene TRBV3-2) and J usage is TRBJ1-1; a possible D gene is TRBD1 (6 bases). This CDR3 region has 14 residues. The V gene lost 0 bases and the J gene lost 11 bases, with 16 bases spanning the gap. The V gene's germline CDR1 is LGHDT and CDR2 YNNKEL (reference sequence). The chain's CDR3 is CASSQDLGARSAFF. The CDR3 DNA reads TGTGCCAGCAGCCAAGATCTGGGGGCGAGGTCGGCTTTCTTT.

The gene calls are TRBV15 and TRBJ1-5; D is undetermined. V was shortened by 5 bases and J by 0 bases, with 14 bases between the two germline ends. CDR3 length equals 16 residues. Per germline, CDR1 LNHNV and CDR2 YYDKDF (reference sequence). CDR3 in amino acids: CATSAREGASNQPQHF. The CDR3 DNA is TGTGCCACCAGCGCCAGAGAGGGAGCTAGCAATCAGCCCCAGCATTTT.

This chain uses TRBV6-1 with TRBJ1-2; 7 nucleotides agree with TRBD1. This CDR3 has 14 amino acids. Germline loops: CDR1 MNHNS, CDR2 SASEGT. V dropped 2 bases and J dropped 8; count of bases not matched to a gene: 8. The CDR3 DNA reads as TGTGCCAGCAGTGAAAGGGACAGCAGCCCGGGCTACACCTTC. This sequence encodes CASSERDSSPGYTF.

This chain uses TRBV5-1 with TRBJ2-6; 7 nucleotides line up with TRBD2. Trimming cost V 6 bases and J 0 bases; bases outside gene matches: 9. CDR1 is SGHRS, CDR2 YFSETQ, per germline. The CDR3 has 17 amino acids. Written as DNA, the CDR3 is TGCGCCAGCACTTTACTGGGGGGGAACTCTGGGGCCAACGTCCTGACTTTC. Its protein is CASTLLGGNSGANVLTF.

The J gene is TRBJ1-2, the V gene TRBV6-5, with 7 bases aligning to TRBD1. J was trimmed by 7 bases and V by 6 bases; bases with no gene match: 8. This CDR3 region has 13 residues. Germline CDR1 MNHEY, CDR2 SVGAGI. CDR3: CASRQTGWGGYTF. For the CDR3, the DNA is TGTGCCAGCAGACAGACAGGGTGGGGTGGCTACACCTTC.

This clone came up a few times. The chain combines TRBV5-1 with TRBJ1-5; TRBD1 aligns across 9 bases. The CDR3 consists of 15 residues. Germline V gives CDR1 SGHRS, CDR2 YFSETQ. Trimming removed 5 bases from V and 2 bases from J; junction bases left unmatched: 5. CDR3 in DNA: TGCGCCAGCAGTTGGACAGGGGATGGCAATCAGCCCCAGCATTTT. It is translated as CASSWTGDGNQPQHF. Full variable domain (rest looked up from reference TRBV5-1 and TRBJ1-5): KAGVTQTPRYLIKTRGQQVTLSCSPISGHRSVSWYQQTPGQGLQFLFEYFSETQRNKGNFPGRFSGRQFSNSRSEMNVSTLELGDSALYLCASSWTGDGNQPQHFGDGTRLSIL.

The rearrangement joins TRBV28 to TRBJ1-5; no reliable D call. CDR3 size: 12 residues. V lost 5 bases to trimming and J lost 9 bases, with 11 bases between them. Germline CDR1 MDHEN, CDR2 SYDVKM. The CDR3 DNA sequence: TGTGCCAGCAGTCCCCCGCGGGGGCCCCAGCATTTT. As protein: CASSPPRGPQHF.

The chain links TRBV12-3 or TRBV12-4 to TRBJ1-2; TRBD1 matches at 8 bases. The CDR3 extends over 13 amino acids. V lost 6 bases, J lost 8 bases, and 8 bases stayed unmatched. The CDR3 loop is CASRLQGAGGYTF. In DNA form, the CDR3 reads TGTGCCAGCAGGCTCCAGGGGGCAGGAGGCTACACCTTC.

The chain links TRBV2 to TRBJ1-1, with D tentatively TRBD1 (5 bases). CDR3 length equals 12 residues. The V gene's germline CDR1 is SNHLY and CDR2 FYNNEI. V was trimmed by 2 bases and J by 11 bases, leaving 12 bases between them. CDR3 in DNA: TGTGCCAGCAGTGAAACCGTATCAGGGGCTTTCTTT. It translates to CASSETVSGAFF. Full variable domain (remainder filled in from reference TRBV2 and TRBJ1-1): EPEVTQTPSHQVTQMGQEVILRCVPISNHLYFYWYRQILGQKVEFLVSFYNNEISEKSEIFDDQFSVERPDGSNFTLKIRSTKLEDSAMYFCASSETVSGAFFGQGTRLTVV.

CDR3 DNA: TGTGCCAGCAGCCATTTGAAGACAGGGGGAACGAACACTGAAGCTTTCTTT. As protein: CASSHLKTGGTNTEAFF. The chain links TRBV3-1 (or the pseudogene TRBV3-2) to TRBJ1-1; 9 nucleotides agree with TRBD1. The CDR3 sequence is 17 residues long. The ends lost 3 bases at V and 1 base at J; junction bases unmatched: 9. The germline V gene has CDR1 LGHDT and CDR2 YNNKEL (reference sequence).

The chain employs TRBV3-1 (or the pseudogene TRBV3-2) and TRBJ1-1, with a weak D call TRBD1 (6 bases). This CDR3 has 14 residues. The V gene's germline CDR1 is LGHDT and CDR2 YNNKEL (reference sequence). V was cut by 1 base and J by 5 bases, with 11 bases left in between. The CDR3 sequence: CASSQGQASTEAFF. The CDR3 DNA follows: TGTGCCAGCAGCCAAGGACAGGCCTCAACTGAAGCTTTCTTT.

The J gene is TRBJ1-2, the V gene TRBV10-3; 9 bases are a match to TRBD1. Per germline, CDR1 ENHRY and CDR2 SYGVKD. The CDR3 length is 13 residues. After removal of 9 bases from V and 2 bases from J, the junction contained 4 bases not matched to a gene. The CDR3 DNA reads TGTGCCATTGGACAGGGGATAAACTATGGCTACACCTTC. Its translation is CAIGQGINYGYTF.

The genes are TRBV2 and TRBJ1-5; D might be TRBD1 (5 bases). The CDR3 runs 13 residues. Germline CDR1 and CDR2: SNHLY and FYNNEI. The V and J ends lost 2 bases and 6 bases respectively, with 8 bases between them. The CDR3 DNA is TGTGCCAGCAGTGAAAGCAGGGCTCAGCCCCAGCATTTT. It codes for CASSESRAQPQHF. The full variable domain, its missing parts supplied by reference TRBV2 and TRBJ1-5, is EPEVTQTPSHQVTQMGQEVILRCVPISNHLYFYWYRQILGQKVEFLVSFYNNEISEKSEIFDDQFSVERPDGSNFTLKIRSTKLEDSAMYFCASSESRAQPQHFGDGTRLSIL.

The gene calls are TRBV5-1 and TRBJ2-5; 7 nucleotides align to TRBD2. The germline CDR1 and CDR2 sequences are SGHRS and YFSETQ. Trimming removed 2 bases from V and 1 base from J; junction bases left unmatched: 2. CDR3 length equals 14 residues. The CDR3 loop is CASSLPSGQETQYF. The CDR3 DNA follows: TGCGCCAGCAGCTTACCTAGCGGCCAAGAGACCCAGTACTTC.

This clone turned up a few times. The rearrangement joins TRBV27 to TRBJ2-5; D not certain. The CDR3 consists of 13 residues. CDR1 is MNHEY and CDR2 is SMNVEV in the germline V gene (reference sequence). Trimming cost V 1 base and J 5 bases, with 8 bases left between them. CDR3: CASSLLERETQYF. The CDR3 DNA reads TGTGCCAGCAGTTTATTAGAACGGGAGACCCAGTACTTC.

The chain is built from TRBV4-2 and TRBJ1-6; 10 nucleotides align to TRBD1. The CDR3 runs to 17 residues. CDR1 and CDR2 from the germline V gene are LGHNA and YNFKEQ. V lost 4 bases to trimming and J lost 4 bases; unmatched junction nucleotides: 7. The DNA for the CDR3 is TGTGCCAGCAGCCGAACCGGGACAGGGGTTTATAATTCACCCCTCCACTTT. This sequence encodes CASSRTGTGVYNSPLHF.

This clone was observed once. The V call is TRBV19, the J call TRBJ1-3; no clear D. Trimming removed 4 bases from V and 0 bases from J, with 13 bases in between. Looked up from germline, CDR1 is LNHDA and CDR2 is SQIVND (reference sequence). The CDR3 sequence is 16 residues long. CDR3 protein: CASSTYSSLSGNTIYF. The CDR3 DNA follows: TGTGCCAGTAGTACATATTCGAGCCTCTCTGGAAACACCATATATTTT.

This rearrangement joins TRBV19 to TRBJ1-1, with a possible D match to TRBD1 (6 bases). Germline V gives CDR1 LNHDA, CDR2 SQIVND (reference sequence). The germline V and J ends were trimmed by 8 bases and 1 base, with 14 bases remaining between them. There are 14 residues in the CDR3. The CDR3 nucleotides are TGTGCCAGTCAACAGGGTGGGACGAACACTGAAGCTTTCTTT. Protein: CASQQGGTNTEAFF.

This chain links TRBV9 with TRBJ1-2; possibly TRBD1 for D (6 bases). The CDR3 extends over 17 amino acids. Germline lookup yields CDR1 SGDLS and CDR2 YYNGEE. V was clipped by 0 bases and J by 2 bases, with 17 bases between them. In nucleotides, the CDR3 is TGTGCCAGCAGCGTAGGAGGGGGATCCCCCTCAAACTATGGCTACACCTTC. Protein sequence: CASSVGGGSPSNYGYTF.